This record covers a single TCR beta chain. The clone's antigen remains unknown. No much larger clone exists at a distance of one base, and base qualities are not known. The sample is drawn from a study of blood T cell repertoires in COVID-19 (dated by TCRdb to 2019 to 2021). In terms of the full investigation: Samples covering the acute and convalescent phases of COVID-19 were provided by collaborators in the United States, Italy and Spain. The prospective study material was composed of cDNA or gDNA derived from T cells, B-cell-depleted T cells, or PBMCs. Subjects who had been exposed to COVID-19, were actively infected with it, or had recovered from it provided the deeply sampled blood TCRbeta repertoires that made up the dataset. The repertoires were released in a freely available public database meant as a resource for research on the immune response to SARS-CoV-2. Samples were obtained from the ongoing ImmuneRACE study (first 160 participants) and from 1,254 subjects provided by 6 global collaborators. The sample metadata nearly always contained a de-identified subject ID, COVID-19 status, age in years and sex. Where available, HLA class I and class II types were obtained from metadata supplied by the sample provider rather than from assay-based typing.

The full study reports these points: The amount of clinical and demographic metadata varied by source and participant and was provided uncurated.

TCRbeta CDR3 regions were amplified from genomic DNA using the immunoSEQ Assay, a bias-controlled multiplex PCR. The authors' pipeline ran thus. The number of nucleated cells in each sample was estimated from the amplification of reference gene primers within the assay. To quantify the absolute abundance of each unique TCRbeta CDR3 rearrangement, sequence reads were collapsed and filtered. Productive Simpson clonality was computed per sample as the square root of Simpson's diversity index over productive rearrangements. This is the immuneACCESS table as TCRdb keeps it, with only in-frame sequences that have V and J called. A part of the clones is gone; compared with another copy, unresolved V genes explain less than half, and the rest is unexplained. V, J and clone size derive from that table, while D and trimming were established from the DNA sequence. The sample table contains hundreds of thousands of clones; only one count was recorded for approximately 87% of them. Together, the top ten hold roughly 6.3% of the sample.

At one collaborating source in Seattle, patients were enrolled during active infection and were followed longitudinally through the course of disease. Each collaborating institution followed its own protocols to collect whole blood in K2EDTA tubes. For TCRbeta analysis, collaborators shipped samples as frozen whole blood, isolated PBMCs, or DNA extracted from either of those sample types. The CDR3, cysteine through phenylalanine, is 13 amino acids long. The entry retains the CDR3 DNA only, 39 bases that are in frame from base 1. The junction carries 14 bases between V and J, which are trimmed by 4 bases and 7 bases respectively. Reading the germline V gene gives CDR1 SGHRS and CDR2 YFSETQ.

This chain joins TRBV5-1 to TRBJ2-5; TRBD2 could be the D gene, as 5 bases match. Sequenced: peripheral blood. The source is a woman in her forties or fifties with COVID-19, enrolled during active disease. This receptor has the CDR3 CASSLSSSGTQYF. The DNA is as follows: TGCGCCAGCAGCCTCAGCTCCAGCGGGACCCAGTACTTC.